Below, one T cell receptor beta chain is given with its context. Antigen specificity is unknown. This sample is part of a study of human T cells and chemical hapten exposure. Broader study findings: TCRs exceeding a frequency of 1 in 1000 stayed unchanged under DPC sensitization.

The library put unique molecular identifiers onto individual cDNA molecules. TCRdb analysed the RACE reads with MiXCR anew, one entry per CDR3 protein. Of under 60,000 distinct CDR3 sequences detected, roughly 9.6% appear once; the ten largest clones hold under 2%. V lost 3 bases and J lost 0, with 11 bases in between. The CDR3 loop spans 14 amino acids. Germline V CDR1 and CDR2: SQVTM, ANQGSEA. Time point given: patch test 1, 2 weeks after DPC sensitization. Treatment noted: therapeutic diphenylcyclopropenone sensitization with weekly scalp DPC. The total RNA was obtained from whole blood that was not fractionated. Blood was drawn before each patch test was applied.

The chain links TRBV29-1 to TRBJ1-1; D ambiguous. The specimen was whole blood, collected in connection with sensitization to the hapten diphenylcyclopropenone (DPC). The source of this sequence is a woman aged 40 to 50 with alopecia areata. Some clones in this sample may be carry-over from other donors' samples. CDR3 sequence reads: CSVEAAPMNTEAFF. The CDR3 nucleotides are TGCAGCGTTGAGGCAGCCCCGATGAACACTGAAGCTTTCTTT.